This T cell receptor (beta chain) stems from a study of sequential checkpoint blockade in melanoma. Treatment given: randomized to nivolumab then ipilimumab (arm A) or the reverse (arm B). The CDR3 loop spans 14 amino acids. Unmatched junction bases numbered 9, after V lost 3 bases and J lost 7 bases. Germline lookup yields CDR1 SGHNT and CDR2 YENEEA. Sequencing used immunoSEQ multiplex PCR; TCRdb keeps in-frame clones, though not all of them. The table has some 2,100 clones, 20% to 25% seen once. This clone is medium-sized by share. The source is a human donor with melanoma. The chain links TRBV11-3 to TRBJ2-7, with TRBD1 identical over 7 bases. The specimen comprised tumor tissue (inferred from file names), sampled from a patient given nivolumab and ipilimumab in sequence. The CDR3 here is CASSLSTGQGEQYF. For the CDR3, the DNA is TGTGCCAGCAGCTTGTCGACAGGGCAGGGGGAGCAGTACTTC.